What follows are 13 T cell receptor beta chains derived from one specimen sequenced in a study of a mutant IDH1 vaccine in newly diagnosed glioma. These TCRs' antigens remain unknown. Indicated time point: week 35, safety follow-up. Vaccinated patients received 300 ug of mutant IDH1 20-mer peptide per dose, with topical imiquimod. TCRdb's table, derived via immunoSEQ multiplex PCR, lists solely in-frame clones and lacks some. The sample includes tens of thousands of clones, around 86% of them seen just once. Sequenced here: PBMCs, sampled from a glioma patient whose treatment included an IDH1 peptide vaccine. The receptors stem from a man aged 30-40 years with glioma.

This chain uses TRBV29-1 with TRBJ1-1; TRBD1 is a possible D gene (6 bases). The V and J ends lost 3 bases and 4 bases respectively, with 9 bases between them. Germline CDR1 is SQVTM and CDR2 is ANQGSEA. There are 12 residues in the CDR3. The DNA for the CDR3 is TGCAGCGTTGAGGTACAGGGCACTGAAGCTTTCTTT. Translated: CSVEVQGTEAFF.

This chain connects TRBV5-1 to TRBJ1-2; the match to TRBD1 covers 10 bases. The trim removed 4 bases at V and 1 base at J, leaving 4 bases unmatched. The CDR3 covers 15 residues. Germline V gives CDR1 SGHRS, CDR2 YFSETQ. In DNA form, the CDR3 reads TGCGCCAGCAGCCGGGACAGGGGTTATAACTATGGCTACACCTTC. This sequence encodes CASSRDRGYNYGYTF. Variable domain in full (rest from reference TRBV5-1 and TRBJ1-2): KAGVTQTPRYLIKTRGQQVTLSCSPISGHRSVSWYQQTPGQGLQFLFEYFSETQRNKGNFPGRFSGRQFSNSRSEMNVSTLELGDSALYLCASSRDRGYNYGYTFGSGTRLTVV.

The chain recombines TRBV10-3 with TRBJ2-2, with D possibly being TRBD1 (5 bases). The CDR3 is 14 amino acids. From germline, CDR1 is ENHRY and CDR2 SYGVKD. V was clipped by 0 bases and J by 6 bases, with 8 bases between them. The CDR3 spells CAISESGVPGELFF. CDR3 nucleotides: TGTGCCATCAGTGAGTCAGGGGTACCCGGGGAGCTGTTTTTT.

The V and J genes are TRBV5-1 and TRBJ1-4, with 7 positions matching TRBD1. Germline loops: CDR1 SGHRS, CDR2 YFSETQ. The V gene end was trimmed by 4 bases and the J gene end by 3 bases; junction bases not matched to a gene: 6. The CDR3 length is 15 residues. Here the CDR3 reads CASSPDRVANEKLFF. In DNA form, the CDR3 reads TGCGCCAGCAGCCCAGACAGGGTAGCTAATGAAAAACTGTTTTTT.

The chain recombines TRBV28 with TRBJ1-5; perhaps TRBD1 as D (5 bases). CDR3 size: 14 residues. Trimming shortened V by 6 bases and J by 3 bases, and 12 bases separated the two germline ends. Germline V gene sequence: CDR1 MDHEN, CDR2 SYDVKM. The CDR3 is CASSRDGFNQPQHF. In nucleotides, the CDR3 is TGTGCCAGCAGCCGGGACGGATTCAATCAGCCCCAGCATTTT.

The chain has TRBV4-3 and TRBJ1-4; D unresolved. The CDR3 loop spans 17 amino acids. CDR1 and CDR2 (germline): LGHNA, YSLEER. Trimming took off 5 bases at V and 0 bases at J, with 16 bases between the two ends. CDR3 in DNA: TGCGCCAGCAGCAGCCTAGTGGGGTCCGCAACTAATGAAAAACTGTTTTTT. Amino acid sequence: CASSSLVGSATNEKLFF.

This chain uses TRBV28 with TRBJ2-2; 7 positions match TRBD2. V was clipped by 10 bases and J by 7 bases; unmatched bases: 6. From germline, CDR1 is MDHEN and CDR2 SYDVKM. There are 12 residues in the CDR3. The CDR3: CATRGVVGELFF. Here the CDR3 DNA reads TGTGCCACCCGGGGGGTTGTCGGGGAGCTGTTTTTT.

The chain employs TRBV18 and TRBJ2-4; 11 positions agree with TRBD2. The CDR3 is 18 amino acids. Germline V gives CDR1 KGHSH, CDR2 LQKENI. Unmatched junction bases numbered 9, after V lost 5 bases and J lost 0 bases. CDR3 coding DNA: TGTGCCAGCTCATCCGGGACTAGCGGAATTCTAGCCAAAAACATTCAGTACTTC. Translating it yields CASSSGTSGILAKNIQYF.

The chain links TRBV6-6 to TRBJ1-6; no definite D call. This CDR3 contains 14 residues. The V end lost 0 bases, the J end lost 10 bases, and 10 bases lay between the germline ends. The V gene's germline CDR1 is MNHNY and CDR2 SVGAGI (reference sequence). The CDR3, as DNA: TGTGCCAGCAGTTACTCGAGGTCAGAGTCACCCCTCCACTTT. The encoded protein is CASSYSRSESPLHF.

The V call is TRBV28, the J call TRBJ2-7; D is possibly TRBD2 (5 bases). V lost 5 bases to trimming and J lost 7 bases, with 18 bases between them. The CDR3 runs 14 residues. Germline loops: CDR1 MDHEN, CDR2 SYDVKM. CDR3 bases: TGTGCCAGCAGTACTCCCGGCCCCCCGGGGGAGCAGTACTTC. This translates into CASSTPGPPGEQYF.

CDR3 protein: CASSVVPDSNYGYTF. In DNA, the CDR3 is TGTGCCAGCAGCGTAGTGCCAGACTCTAACTATGGCTACACCTTC. The chain links TRBV9 to TRBJ1-2; D is unresolved. CDR3 length equals 15 residues. The germline V and J ends were trimmed by 0 bases and 0 bases, with 9 bases remaining between them. Germline assignment: CDR1 SGDLS and CDR2 YYNGEE.

Only a few counts were recorded for this clone. This chain joins TRBV5-1 and TRBJ2-7; a possible D gene is TRBD2 (5 bases). Looked up from germline, CDR1 is SGHRS and CDR2 is YFSETQ. V lost 3 bases and J lost 5, with 9 bases in between. There are 12 residues in the CDR3. The CDR3 DNA sequence: TGCGCCAGCAGCTCTTGGGGAGACGAGCAGTACTTC. It codes for CASSSWGDEQYF.

A few counts support this clone. This CDR3 is CASSSFLGATNEKLFF. CDR3 nucleotide sequence: TGTGCCAGCAGCTCATTTCTGGGCGCGACTAATGAAAAACTGTTTTTT. The chain combines TRBV11-2 with TRBJ1-4; D is ambiguous. The CDR3 covers 16 residues. V was shortened by 4 bases and J by 2 bases, with 14 bases between the two germline ends. Looked up from germline, CDR1 is SGHAT and CDR2 is FQNNGV.